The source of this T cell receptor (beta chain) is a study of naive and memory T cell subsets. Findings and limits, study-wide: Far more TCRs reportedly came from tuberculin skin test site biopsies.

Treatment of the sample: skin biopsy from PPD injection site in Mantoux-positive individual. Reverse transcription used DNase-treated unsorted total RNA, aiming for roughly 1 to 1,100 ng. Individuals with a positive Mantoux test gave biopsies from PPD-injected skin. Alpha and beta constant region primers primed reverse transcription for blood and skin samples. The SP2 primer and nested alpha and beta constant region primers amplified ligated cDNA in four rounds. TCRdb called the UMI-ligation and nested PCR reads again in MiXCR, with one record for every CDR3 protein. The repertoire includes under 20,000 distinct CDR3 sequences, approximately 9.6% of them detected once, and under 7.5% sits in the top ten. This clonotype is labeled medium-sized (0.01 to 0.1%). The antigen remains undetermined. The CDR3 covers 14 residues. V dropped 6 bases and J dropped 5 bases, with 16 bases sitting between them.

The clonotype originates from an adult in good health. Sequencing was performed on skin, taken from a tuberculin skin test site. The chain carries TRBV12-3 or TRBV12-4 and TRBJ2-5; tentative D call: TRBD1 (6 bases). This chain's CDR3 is CASRHDRSGETQYF. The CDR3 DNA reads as TGTGCCAGCAGACACGACAGGTCGGGGGAGACCCAGTACTTC.